Following are 19 T cell receptor beta chains from one sample sequenced in a study of blood T cell repertoires in COVID-19. Sequencing was performed with immunoSEQ multiplex PCR; in TCRdb, only in-frame clones are kept and a portion is missing. This sample has hundreds of thousands of clones, with about 85% found just once. Sequenced: peripheral blood. The receptor set was obtained from a man aged 35-49 years with acute or convalescent COVID-19.

V is TRBV19 and J is TRBJ1-3; D is undetermined. The CDR3 runs 15 residues. Germline loops: CDR1 LNHDA, CDR2 SQIVND (reference sequence). V lost 8 bases and J lost 0, with 14 bases in between. The CDR3 DNA sequence: TGTGCCAGTGAACACATCACTAGCTCTGGAAACACCATATATTTT. This gives the protein CASEHITSSGNTIYF. The full variable domain, its missing parts supplied by reference TRBV19 and TRBJ1-3, is DGGITQSPKYLFRKEGQNVTLSCEQNLNHDAMYWYRQDPGQGLRLIYYSQIVNDFQKGDIAEGYSVSREKKESFPLTVTSAQKNPTAFYLCASEHITSSGNTIYFGEGSWLTVV.

The genes are TRBV2 and TRBJ2-5, with D perhaps matching TRBD2 (6 bases). Deletions cut 11 bases from V and 5 bases from J, with 18 bases between. The CDR3 sequence is 13 residues long. Germline values: CDR1 SNHLY, CDR2 FYNNEI. The CDR3 spells CAGRDGGRETQYF. The CDR3 nucleotides are TGTGCCGGGCGGGACGGGGGAAGGGAGACCCAGTACTTC. The complete variable domain, with remaining parts taken from reference TRBV2 and TRBJ2-5, reads EPEVTQTPSHQVTQMGQEVILRCVPISNHLYFYWYRQILGQKVEFLVSFYNNEISEKSEIFDDQFSVERPDGSNFTLKIRSTKLEDSAMYFCAGRDGGRETQYFGPGTRLLVL.

This clone was seen just once. The chain links TRBV28 to TRBJ2-7; TRBD1 aligns across 7 bases. V trimming: 5 bases; J trimming: 7 bases; junction bases outside the gene matches: 5. This CDR3 has 12 amino acids. Germline V gene lookup returns CDR1 MDHEN and CDR2 SYDVKM. The CDR3 DNA is TGTGCCAGCAGTGCCGGGACAGAAGAGCAGTACTTC. This encodes CASSAGTEEQYF.

This chain uses TRBV7-2 with TRBJ1-1; 7 bases fit TRBD1. The CDR3 is 14 amino acids. The V gene end was trimmed by 5 bases and the J gene end by 4 bases; junction bases not matched to a gene: 7. CDR1 is SGHTA, CDR2 FQGNSA, per germline. The CDR3 reads CASSPYRGGTEAFF. The CDR3 bases are TGTGCCAGCAGCCCGTACAGGGGAGGCACTGAAGCTTTCTTT. Full variable domain (rest looked up from reference TRBV7-2 and TRBJ1-1): GAGVSQSPSNKVTEKGKDVELRCDPISGHTALYWYRQSLGQGLEFLIYFQGNSAPDKSGLPSDRFSAERTGGSVSTLTIQRTQQEDSAVYLCASSPYRGGTEAFFGQGTRLTVV.

This rearrangement joins TRBV11-3 to TRBJ2-5, with D maybe TRBD2 (7 bases). This CDR3 spans 16 amino acids. Per the germline V gene, CDR1 is SGHNT and CDR2 is YENEEA. V lost 1 base, J lost 5 bases, and 17 bases lay in between. CDR3 loop: CASSLGGGGPVETQYF. For the CDR3, the DNA is TGTGCCAGCAGCTTAGGCGGCGGGGGCCCCGTGGAGACCCAGTACTTC. The whole variable domain, filled in from reference TRBV11-3 and TRBJ2-5, reads EAGVVQSPRYKIIEKKQPVAFWCNPISGHNTLYWYLQNLGQGPELLIRYENEEAVDDSQLPKDRFSAERLKGVDSTLKIQPAELGDSAVYLCASSLGGGGPVETQYFGPGTRLLVL.

This clone occurred a few times. The chain combines TRBV7-3 with TRBJ2-1, with 14 positions matching TRBD2. The length of the CDR3 is 16 residues. In germline, CDR1 is SGHTA, CDR2 FQGTGA. The V and J ends lost 5 bases and 3 bases, in that order; junction bases with no gene match: 3. The CDR3 DNA sequence: TGTGCCAGCAGCCGACTAGCGGGGGGGTACTACAATGAGCAGTTCTTC. Protein sequence: CASSRLAGGYYNEQFF.

The CDR3 DNA sequence: TGTGCCAGCAGCGCGGGACAGTCCTTTTCCTACGAGCAGTACTTC. Its translation is CASSAGQSFSYEQYF. The genes are TRBV7-2 and TRBJ2-7; tentatively, D is TRBD1 (7 bases). The CDR3 is 15 amino acids. Between the trimmed V and J ends, which lost 5 bases and 1 base, there was a span of 15 bases. Germline lookup yields CDR1 SGHTA and CDR2 FQGNSA.

The CDR3 protein is CASSERQTNQPQHF. The CDR3 DNA reads TGTGCCAGCAGTGAAAGACAGACTAATCAGCCCCAGCATTTT. The chain carries TRBV2 and TRBJ1-5, with TRBD1 as a possible D gene (5 bases). Germline CDR1 and CDR2: SNHLY and FYNNEI. V lost 2 bases and J 4 bases, leaving 9 bases between the germline ends. This CDR3 spans 14 amino acids.

This clone appeared a few times. The CDR3 loop reads CASSLLASDYNEQFF. The DNA for the CDR3 is TGCGCCAGCAGCTTACTAGCGTCGGACTACAATGAGCAGTTCTTC. This chain links TRBV5-1 with TRBJ2-1; 7 bases agree with TRBD2. The V gene end was trimmed by 2 bases and the J gene end by 3 bases; junction bases not matched to a gene: 5. This CDR3 contains 15 residues. Germline V gives CDR1 SGHRS, CDR2 YFSETQ. Complete variable domain (other parts from reference TRBV5-1 and TRBJ2-1): KAGVTQTPRYLIKTRGQQVTLSCSPISGHRSVSWYQQTPGQGLQFLFEYFSETQRNKGNFPGRFSGRQFSNSRSEMNVSTLELGDSALYLCASSLLASDYNEQFFGPGTRLTVL.

The V and J genes are TRBV6-5 and TRBJ1-1; D is perhaps TRBD1 (6 bases). The CDR3 spans 15 residues. Germline V gene sequence: CDR1 MNHEY, CDR2 SVGAGI. The germline V and J ends were trimmed by 6 bases and 5 bases, with 19 bases remaining between them. The CDR3 reads CASSYETGRGTEAFF. CDR3 bases: TGTGCCAGCAGCTACGAGACAGGACGAGGGACTGAAGCTTTCTTT.

The chain has TRBV6-4 and TRBJ2-3; a possible D gene is TRBD1 (6 bases). The V end was cut by 4 bases, the J end by 6 bases, with 11 bases between. CDR3 length: 13 residues. Germline loops: CDR1 MRHNA, CDR2 SNTAGT. CDR3 protein: CASSVKQGDTQYF. The CDR3 DNA reads as TGTGCCAGCAGTGTAAAACAGGGTGATACGCAGTATTTT.

The V gene is TRBV9, the J gene TRBJ1-6; D perhaps matches TRBD1 (6 bases). Germline values: CDR1 SGDLS, CDR2 YYNGEE. The CDR3 consists of 15 residues. Trimming removed 0 bases at V and 10 bases at J, with 14 bases between. The CDR3 protein is CASSVEAGAKSPLHF. In DNA, the CDR3 is TGTGCCAGCAGCGTAGAGGCAGGGGCGAAGTCACCCCTCCACTTT.

The chain is built from TRBV7-2 and TRBJ2-2; 9 bases align to TRBD1. The CDR3 spans 15 residues. Trimming cost V 3 bases and J 7 bases; bases outside gene matches: 6. Per the germline V gene, CDR1 is SGHTA and CDR2 is FQGNSA. In DNA form, the CDR3 reads TGTGCCAGCAGCTTTTTACAGGGGGCGGGCGGGGAGCTGTTTTTT. Translated, it gives CASSFLQGAGGELFF.

V usage is TRBV4-1 and J usage is TRBJ1-1, with D possibly being TRBD1 (6 bases). The CDR3 is 17 residues long. V was pared by 1 base and J by 0 bases, with 15 bases between. The germline V gene encodes CDR1 MGHRA and CDR2 YSYEKL. The CDR3 DNA reads TGCGCCAGCAGCCAAGTAGACCTTGGACAGCTGAACACTGAAGCTTTCTTT. The encoded protein is CASSQVDLGQLNTEAFF.

The V gene is TRBV5-1, the J gene TRBJ1-2; a weak D match, TRBD1 (6 bases). The CDR3 contains 15 residues. V was clipped by 4 bases and J by 4 bases, with 17 bases between them. The V gene's germline CDR1 is SGHRS and CDR2 YFSETQ. CDR3 in amino acids: CASSVGTPTIYGYTF. For the CDR3, the DNA is TGCGCCAGCAGCGTCGGGACACCTACTATCTATGGCTACACCTTC.

The chain carries TRBV7-6 and TRBJ1-1; D possibly corresponds to TRBD1 (6 bases). CDR3 length: 16 amino acids. With 5 bases removed from V and 1 base from J, the gap between germline ends came to 17 bases. Germline V gene sequence: CDR1 SGHVS, CDR2 FNYEAQ. The CDR3 DNA follows: TGTGCCAGCAGCCCAGGGAGGGGGGCCAGGAACACTGAAGCTTTCTTT. Residues: CASSPGRGARNTEAFF.

The chain couples TRBV5-6 to TRBJ2-3; 8 bases agree with TRBD1. J lost 8 bases, V lost 2 bases, and 13 bases had no gene match. The CDR3 spans 16 residues. In germline, CDR1 is SGHDT, CDR2 YYEEEE. The CDR3 loop reads CASSFRFQTQGVTQYF. Here the CDR3 DNA reads TGTGCCAGCAGCTTTCGATTCCAAACACAGGGGGTTACGCAGTATTTT.

The rearrangement uses TRBV5-6 and TRBJ2-3; tentative D call: TRBD1 (6 bases). Trimming removed 4 bases from V and 1 base from J, with 10 bases in between. This CDR3 is 14 amino acids long. The V gene's germline CDR1 is SGHDT and CDR2 YYEEEE. CDR3 nucleotides: TGTGCCAGCAGCCGGCCAGGGGGCACAGATACGCAGTATTTT. Amino acid sequence: CASSRPGGTDTQYF.

This clone was seen a single time. This sequence joins TRBV14 and TRBJ1-1; 9 positions agree with TRBD1. From germline, CDR1 is SGHDN and CDR2 FVKESK. The ends lost 6 bases at V and 6 bases at J; junction bases unmatched: 11. This CDR3 has 15 amino acids. Here the CDR3 reads CASSTRTGGYAEAFF. The CDR3 DNA reads TGTGCCAGCAGTACCCGAACAGGGGGCTATGCTGAAGCTTTCTTT. The full variable domain, its missing parts supplied by reference TRBV14 and TRBJ1-1, is EAGVTQFPSHSVIEKGQTVTLRCDPISGHDNLYWYRRVMGKEIKFLLHFVKESKQDESGMPNNRFLAERTGGTYSTLKVQPAELEDSGVYFCASSTRTGGYAEAFFGQGTRLTVV.